Listed below are T cell receptor beta chains from one sample, sequenced in a study of vaccination and CD4 T cells after COVID-19. A single record per CDR3 protein comes from TCRdb applying MiXCR to the PCR reads. The sample has several thousand distinct CDR3 sequences; about 53% are singletons. These TCRs' antigens remain unknown. Sample: CD4+ T cells from blood, cultured in vitro. Source of these receptors: a human donor in good health. The CDR3 runs from the conserved cysteine through the conserved F or W. A D gene is named only where the DNA matches it firmly. Clone size is given for some rows only: seen once, a few or many times, or a class if the clone is expanded.

size	D	V	J	CDR3	DNA
few	-	TRBV27	TRBJ1-5	CASSTRQNNQPQHF	TGTGCCAGCAGTACCCGACAGAACAATCAGCCCCAGCATTTT
-	TRBD1	TRBV7-2	TRBJ1-1	CASSLAQGRDTEAFF	TGTGCCAGCAGCTTGGCACAGGGGCGGGACACTGAAGCTTTCTTT
-	-	TRBV19	TRBJ1-5	CASSIRSSNQPQHF	TGTGCCAGTAGTATACGGAGTAGCAATCAGCCCCAGCATTTT
-	-	TRBV9	TRBJ2-3	CASSVGDATDTQYF	TGTGCCAGCAGCGTAGGCGACGCTACAGATACGCAGTATTTT
-	TRBD2	TRBV7-2	TRBJ2-7	CASSLRRGGYEQYF	TGTGCCAGCAGCTTACGGCGGGGGGGCTACGAGCAGTACTTC
-	TRBD2	TRBV6-2/TRBV6-3	TRBJ2-1	CASSWGTSGHNEQFF	TGTGCCAGCAGTTGGGGGACTAGCGGCCACAATGAGCAGTTCTTC
-	TRBD1	TRBV5-8	TRBJ1-5	CASSLFPSGTGNQPQHF	TGTGCCAGCAGCTTGTTCCCGTCCGGGACAGGGAATCAGCCCCAGCATTTT
-	-	TRBV19	TRBJ1-5	CASSNPGQIQPQHF	TGTGCCAGTAGTAACCCCGGCCAGATTCAGCCCCAGCATTTT
few	TRBD2	TRBV6-1	TRBJ2-1	CASSLRVGWTSGSGNEQFF	TGTGCCAGCAGCCTCAGGGTTGGGTGGACTAGCGGGAGTGGGAATGAGCAGTTCTTC
large	TRBD1	TRBV30	TRBJ1-6	CAWSGTGASPLHF	TGTGCCTGGAGTGGAACAGGGGCTTCACCCCTCCACTTT
few	TRBD2	TRBV6-2/TRBV6-3	TRBJ2-7	CASSSYLERGPTYEQYF	TGTGCCAGCAGTTCATACCTCGAGCGGGGCCCGACCTACGAGCAGTACTTC
-	-	TRBV11-2	TRBJ2-3	CASSALGDPTDTQYF	TGTGCCAGCAGCGCTCTGGGGGACCCCACAGATACGCAGTATTTT
once	TRBD2	TRBV4-1	TRBJ2-3	CASIAGLAGTDTQYF	TGCGCCAGCATTGCGGGACTAGCGGGAACAGATACGCAGTATTTT
-	-	TRBV5-4	TRBJ2-5	CASSGGRASGETQYF	TGTGCCAGCAGCGGTGGGCGAGCGAGTGGAGAGACCCAGTACTTC